What follows is one TCR beta chain and its context. The antigen is not known. V shed 7 bases and J shed 6 bases, with 15 bases lying between them. CDR3 length: 14 amino acids. Germline loops: CDR1 MNHEY, CDR2 SMNVEV (reference sequence). These data are taken from a study of cytomegalovirus exposure and HLA in healthy donors. Findings and limits, study-wide: Common viral pathogens were later found to be apparently linked to several of the most significant clusters. A link between a missense DCLRE1C variant and TCR beta V- and J-gene trimming emerged from a later analysis.

Primers: 60 Vbeta forward and 13 Jbeta reverse. Generated by immunoSEQ multiplex PCR, the TCRdb table keeps only in-frame clones and is missing some. The sample holds about 140,000 clones, around 80% seen once. This rearrangement joins TRBV27 to TRBJ2-2; D possibly corresponds to TRBD2 (6 bases). The sample comprised PBMCs. The source of this sequence is a man aged 25-45 years in good health and CMV-seronegative. This CDR3 is CASNPGGVPGELFF. CDR3 nucleotide sequence: TGTGCCAGCAACCCCGGAGGGGTTCCCGGGGAGCTGTTTTTT.